The text below deals with one T cell receptor (beta chain). What it recognizes is unknown. TCRdb's table, derived via immunoSEQ multiplex PCR, lists solely in-frame clones and lacks some. Among 20,000 to 30,000 clones listed, over 60% were seen once. This record belongs to a study of CD4 T cells in relation to SARS-CoV-2 and coronaviruses. On the study more broadly: After roughly 9 days of antigen culture, PBMC TCR beta CDR3s were sequenced. Whole-study results and caveats: No donor gave both pre-pandemic and post-infection samples.

Before the COVID-19 pandemic, during about 2011-2019, CD4+ T cells were taken from unexposed donors. After about ten days of culture, CD4+ T cells were isolated. The origin of this receptor is a human donor in good health. Sequencing was carried out using CD4+ T cells from PBMCs, cultured in vitro.

In DNA form, the CDR3 reads TGTGCCACCGGGGACAGGAGTAATTCACCCCTCCACTTT. Translation: CATGDRSNSPLHF. The chain is built from TRBV7-2 and TRBJ1-6; 8 bases are shared with TRBD1. The V segment lost 10 bases and the J segment 6 bases; nucleotides outside the gene matches: 5. Germline values: CDR1 SGHTA, CDR2 FQGNSA. This CDR3 has 13 amino acids.